The T cell receptor (beta chain) under discussion was sequenced for a study of blood T cell repertoires in COVID-19. Overall study: COVID-19 samples, acute and convalescent, were from the United States, Italy and Spain. Sources were T cells, B-cell-depleted T cells, or PBMCs; the material itself was cDNA or gDNA.

Before being deemed recovered, Cohort 3 donors had two negative PCRs, clearance, or symptom resolution. How the authors handled the data: Amplification with reference gene primers provided the estimates of nucleated cell counts. This table comes from immunoSEQ multiplex PCR, and its TCRdb copy is limited to in-frame clones, with some not included. That table supplies the V and J calls and clone size; D and trimming were determined from the DNA. The repertoire holds some 320,000 clones, with more than 90% as singletons. V gave up 3 bases and J gave up 0 bases, with 9 bases separating them. Germline CDR1 is SGHVS and CDR2 is FNYEAQ. This CDR3 has 14 residues.

V is TRBV7-6 and J is TRBJ2-7; unclear D gene. The origin of this receptor is a man in his sixties who had recovered from COVID-19. Sequenced input: PBMCs or T cells enriched from blood (not recorded which). CDR3 in DNA: TGTGCCAGCAGCTTCGACTTCAGCTCCTACGAGCAGTACTTC. It encodes CASSFDFSSYEQYF.